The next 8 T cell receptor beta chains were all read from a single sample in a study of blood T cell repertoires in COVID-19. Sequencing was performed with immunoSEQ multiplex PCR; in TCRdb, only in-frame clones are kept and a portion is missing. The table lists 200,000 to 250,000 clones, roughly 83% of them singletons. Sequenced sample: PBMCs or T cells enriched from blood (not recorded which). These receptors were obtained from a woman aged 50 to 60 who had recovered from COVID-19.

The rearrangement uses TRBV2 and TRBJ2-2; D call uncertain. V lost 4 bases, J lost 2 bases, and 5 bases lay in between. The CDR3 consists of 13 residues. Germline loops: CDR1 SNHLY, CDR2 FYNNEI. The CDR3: CASSAQNTGELFF. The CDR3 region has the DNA TGTGCCAGCAGTGCCCAAAACACCGGGGAGCTGTTTTTT.

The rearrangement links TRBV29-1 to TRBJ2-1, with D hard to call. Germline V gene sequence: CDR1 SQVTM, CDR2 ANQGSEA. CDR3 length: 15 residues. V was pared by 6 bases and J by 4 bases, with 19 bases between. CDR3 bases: TGCAGCGTACCTTCCCGGGTTTCGAGTTACAATGAGCAGTTCTTC. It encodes CSVPSRVSSYNEQFF.

DNA for the CDR3: TGTGCCAGCAAGAACAACAGGGGTAATGAAAAACTGTTTTTT. The encoded protein is CASKNNRGNEKLFF. This chain joins TRBV6-5 and TRBJ1-4; 7 bases are a match to TRBD1. The CDR3 is 14 residues long. V was pared by 7 bases and J by 4 bases, with 6 bases of the junction left unmatched. Germline-derived CDR1 and CDR2 are MNHEY and SVGAGI.

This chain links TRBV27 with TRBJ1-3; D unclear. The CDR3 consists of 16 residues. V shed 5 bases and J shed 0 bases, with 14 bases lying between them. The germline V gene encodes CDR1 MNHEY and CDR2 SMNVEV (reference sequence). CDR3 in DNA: TGTGCCAGCAGTCTCCGGGGTTTGGCCTCTGGAAACACCATATATTTT. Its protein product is CASSLRGLASGNTIYF.

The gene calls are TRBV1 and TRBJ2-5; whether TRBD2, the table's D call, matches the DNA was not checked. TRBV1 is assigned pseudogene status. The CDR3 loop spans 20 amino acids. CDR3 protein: CTSSHGTGMYSSGGEETQYF. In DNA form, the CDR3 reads TGCACCAGCAGCCACGGGACGGGGATGTATTCTAGCGGGGGGGAAGAGACCCAGTACTTC.

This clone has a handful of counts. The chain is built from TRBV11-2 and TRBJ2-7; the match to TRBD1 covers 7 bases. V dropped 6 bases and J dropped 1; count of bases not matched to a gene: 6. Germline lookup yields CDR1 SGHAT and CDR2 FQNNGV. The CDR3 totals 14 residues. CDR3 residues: CASSLWDSSYEQYF. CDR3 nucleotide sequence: TGTGCCAGCAGTCTATGGGACAGTTCCTACGAGCAGTACTTC.

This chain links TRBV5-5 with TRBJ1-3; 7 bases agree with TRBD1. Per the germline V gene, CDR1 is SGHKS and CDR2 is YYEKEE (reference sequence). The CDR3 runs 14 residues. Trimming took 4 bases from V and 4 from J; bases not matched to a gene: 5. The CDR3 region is CASSPTGAGNTIYF. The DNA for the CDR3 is TGTGCCAGCAGCCCCACAGGGGCAGGAAACACCATATATTTT.

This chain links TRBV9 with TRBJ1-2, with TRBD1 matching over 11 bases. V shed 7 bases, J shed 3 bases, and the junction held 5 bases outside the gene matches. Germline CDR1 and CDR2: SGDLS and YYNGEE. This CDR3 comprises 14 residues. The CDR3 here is CASSGTGGYYGYTF. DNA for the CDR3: TGTGCCAGCTCCGGGACAGGGGGGTACTATGGCTACACCTTC.